The 10 T cell receptor beta chains presented below share a single source sample, sequenced in a study of glioma-infiltrating T cells. Amplification of TCR alpha and beta CDR3 regions from RNA used iRepertoire nested multiplex PCR. TCRdb used MiXCR to reprocess the multiplex PCR reads, holding one entry per CDR3 protein. The repertoire consists of fewer than 200,000 distinct CDR3 sequences, with roughly a third occurring once and the leading ten covering around 20%. The sequenced sample was glioma tissue, nonneoplastic brain tissue, or PBMCs (not recorded which). The receptors come from a human donor with low-grade glioma or glioblastoma, undergoing nonglioma brain surgery, or in good health (not recorded which).

About this clonotype: One base away lies a much larger clone, so this may be a sequencing read error. This rearrangement joins TRBV19 to TRBJ1-5, with D perhaps TRBD1 (5 bases). CDR3 length: 15 residues. Per germline, CDR1 LNHDA and CDR2 SQIVND (reference sequence). CDR3 in DNA: TGTGCCAGTAGTGGGGGTCAGCGAAGGGATCAGACCCAGCATTTT. Its translation is CASSGGQRRDQTQHF.

In regard to this clonotype: A much larger clone differs from this one at a single base, so this may be a read error. V usage is TRBV12-5 and J usage is TRBJ2-5; TRBD2 matches 12 bases. The CDR3 length is 13 residues. The V gene end was trimmed by 7 bases and the J gene end by 10 bases; junction bases not matched to a gene: 7. Germline V gives CDR1 LGHNT, CDR2 FRNRAP. For the CDR3, the DNA is TGTGCTAGTGCCGTGACTAGCGGGAGTATCCAGTACTTC. Amino acids: CASAVTSGSIQYF.

This clonotype was seen ten or more times. The chain recombines TRBV24-1 with TRBJ2-1; 9 bases map to TRBD2. This CDR3 has 14 amino acids. V dropped 5 bases and J dropped 7; count of bases not matched to a gene: 5. Germline V lookup: CDR1 KGHDR, CDR2 SFDVKD. CDR3 DNA: TGTGCCACCAGTGTAGCGGGAGCTGGTAATGAGCAGTTCTTC. It encodes CATSVAGAGNEQFF.

With regard to this clonotype: A much larger clone sits a single nucleotide away, making a read error possible. The chain joins TRBV4-1 to TRBJ2-3; 7 nucleotides line up with TRBD1. The germline V gene encodes CDR1 MGHRA and CDR2 YSYEKL. CDR3 length equals 15 residues. V lost 4 bases to trimming and J lost 1 base; unmatched junction nucleotides: 5. CDR3 in amino acids: CASSPWTGGTDTQYF. CDR3 bases: TGCGCCAGCAGCCCATGGACAGGTGGCACAGATACGCAGTATTTT.

With regard to this clonotype: Possible read error: a much larger clone is one base away. The V and J genes are TRBV27 and TRBJ2-1, with TRBD2 identical over 8 bases. The CDR3 consists of 13 residues. The V gene end was trimmed by 5 bases and the J gene end by 9 bases; junction bases not matched to a gene: 6. Germline values: CDR1 MNHEY, CDR2 SMNVEV (reference sequence). The CDR3 region is CASSPRGGGEQFF. The CDR3, as DNA: TGTGCCAGCAGTCCCCGGGGGGGTGGTGAGCAGTTCTTC.

This clonotype was recorded many times. The rearrangement joins TRBV19 to TRBJ2-1; no reliable D call. CDR3 length equals 14 residues. The germline V and J ends were trimmed by 3 bases and 6 bases, with 12 bases remaining between them. Per germline, CDR1 LNHDA and CDR2 SQIVND (reference sequence). DNA for the CDR3: TGTGCCAGTAGTATTGGATTATCGGCCAATGAGCAGTTCTTC. This encodes CASSIGLSANEQFF. Together with reference TRBV19 and TRBJ2-1, the CDR3 gives the full variable domain: DGGITQSPKYLFRKEGQNVTLSCEQNLNHDAMYWYRQDPGQGLRLIYYSQIVNDFQKGDIAEGYSVSREKKESFPLTVTSAQKNPTAFYLCASSIGLSANEQFFGPGTRLTVL.

This clonotype was counted many times. The chain has TRBV3-1 and TRBJ1-2, with 10 bases that match TRBD1. V was pared by 3 bases and J by 2 bases, with 6 bases of the junction left unmatched. This CDR3 contains 16 residues. Germline loops: CDR1 LGHDT, CDR2 YNNKEL (reference sequence). CDR3 sequence (DNA): TGTGCCAGCAGCCAGGCGGCGGGACAGGGGAACTATGGCTACACCTTC. Translation: CASSQAAGQGNYGYTF. Complete variable domain (other parts from reference TRBV3-1 and TRBJ1-2): DTAVSQTPKYLVTQMGNDKSIKCEQNLGHDTMYWYKQDSKKFLKIMFSYNNKELIINETVPNRFSPKSPDKAHLNLHINSLELGDSAVYFCASSQAAGQGNYGYTFGSGTRLTVV.

This clonotype was observed at least ten times. The chain recombines TRBV20-1 with TRBJ1-2; maybe TRBD1 (6 bases). CDR1 and CDR2 (germline): DFQATT, SNEGSKA (reference sequence). The CDR3 sequence is 16 residues long. Deletions cut 3 bases from V and 2 bases from J, with 19 bases between. CDR3 coding DNA: TGCAGTGCTAGTTCCGGGGGGGGGGCACTCAACTATGGCTACACCTTC. Translated, it gives CSASSGGGALNYGYTF.

This clonotype was seen ten or more times. The chain employs TRBV7-2 and TRBJ1-2; a possible D gene is TRBD1 (6 bases). V was trimmed by 5 bases and J by 2 bases, leaving 15 bases between them. The germline V gene has CDR1 SGHTA and CDR2 FQGNSA. The CDR3 contains 15 residues. The CDR3 here is CASSPLIQGNYGYTF. Written as DNA, the CDR3 is TGTGCCAGCAGCCCACTCATCCAGGGGAACTATGGCTACACCTTC.

The sample holds many counts of this clonotype. V usage is TRBV7-7 and J usage is TRBJ2-5; a possible D gene is TRBD1 (6 bases). CDR3 length: 16 amino acids. Germline V CDR1 and CDR2: SSHAT, FNYEAQ (reference sequence). V was clipped by 5 bases and J by 4 bases, with 20 bases between them. In DNA, the CDR3 is TGTGCCAGCAGCCGCACACCGGGACAAGAGAGAGAGACCCAGTACTTC. It is translated as CASSRTPGQERETQYF.